The 6 T cell receptor beta chains reported below all come from one sample, sequenced in a study of CD8 T cells in Susac syndrome. With random hexamers, roughly 0.45 to 1 ug RNA was reverse transcribed. Via MiXCR, TCRdb re-called the immunoSEQ multiplex PCR reads, giving one row per CDR3 protein. The table records 20,000 or so distinct CDR3 sequences, 85% to 95% of them present only once. The specimen sequenced was CD8+ T cells from PBMCs. These receptors all come from a human donor in good health.

The V call is TRBV23-1, the J call TRBJ2-5; 12 bases fit TRBD1. TRBV23-1 is an open reading frame, and its role is uncertain. This CDR3 spans 16 amino acids. J lost 4 bases, V lost 2 bases, and 5 bases had no gene match. CDR3 protein: CASSQGTGGERETQYF. The CDR3, as DNA: TGCGCCAGCAGTCAAGGGACAGGGGGCGAAAGAGAGACCCAGTACTTC.

The V call is TRBV23-1, the J call TRBJ1-5, with no clear D. TRBV23-1 is an open reading frame whose function is uncertain. Trimming stripped 6 bases from V and 5 bases from J, with 11 bases between. This CDR3 spans 13 amino acids. The CDR3 protein is CASRGNWYQPQHF. The CDR3 DNA follows: TGCGCCAGCAGGGGAAATTGGTATCAGCCCCAGCATTTT.

This chain connects TRBV12-3 or TRBV12-4 to TRBJ2-5; no clear D gene. The CDR3 spans 16 residues. V lost 5 bases, J lost 5 bases, and 21 bases lay in between. CDR3 protein: CASSPDGRPYWETQYF. In DNA, the CDR3 is TGTGCCAGCAGTCCGGACGGCCGCCCCTATTGGGAGACCCAGTACTTC.

The chain carries TRBV20-1 and TRBJ1-5, with a weak D call TRBD1 (6 bases). Germline loops: CDR1 DFQATT, CDR2 SNEGSKA (reference sequence). Trimming stripped 4 bases from V and 0 bases from J, with 16 bases between. This CDR3 has 16 amino acids. The CDR3 sequence is CSAKLSGTNSNQPQHF. In nucleotides, the CDR3 is TGCAGTGCTAAATTAAGCGGGACAAATAGCAATCAGCCCCAGCATTTT.

The chain combines TRBV5-8 with TRBJ2-7, with D possibly TRBD2 on 6 matching bases. Between the trimmed V and J ends, which lost 4 bases and 1 base, there was a span of 21 bases. Germline V gene lookup returns CDR1 SGHTS and CDR2 YDEGEE. This CDR3 is built from 17 residues. CDR3 sequence: CASSASSGTGLSYEQYF. CDR3 bases: TGTGCCAGCAGCGCCTCTTCCGGGACGGGACTGTCCTACGAGCAGTACTTC.

This clonotype was counted once. The chain links TRBV18 to TRBJ1-5; a weak D match, TRBD1 (5 bases). V was clipped by 3 bases and J by 5 bases, with 17 bases between them. This CDR3 region has 16 residues. The germline V gene encodes CDR1 KGHSH and CDR2 LQKENI. The CDR3 nucleotides are TGTGCCAGCTCACCCGACCAGGTGACAGTTTATCAGCCCCAGCATTTT. Its protein product is CASSPDQVTVYQPQHF. Variable domain in full (rest from reference TRBV18 and TRBJ1-5): NAGVMQNPRHLVRRRGQEARLRCSPMKGHSHVYWYRQLPEEGLKFMVYLQKENIIDESGMPKERFSAEFPKEGPSILRIQQVVRGDSAAYFCASSPDQVTVYQPQHFGDGTRLSIL.